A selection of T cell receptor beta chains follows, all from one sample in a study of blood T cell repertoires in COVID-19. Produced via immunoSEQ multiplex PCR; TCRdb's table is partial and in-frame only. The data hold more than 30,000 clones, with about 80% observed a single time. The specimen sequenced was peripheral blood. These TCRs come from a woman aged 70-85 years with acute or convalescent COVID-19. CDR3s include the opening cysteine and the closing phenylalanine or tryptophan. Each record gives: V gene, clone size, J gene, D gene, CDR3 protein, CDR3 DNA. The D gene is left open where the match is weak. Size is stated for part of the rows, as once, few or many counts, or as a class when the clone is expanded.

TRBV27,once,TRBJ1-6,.,CASSLPTGITYNSPLHF,TGTGCCAGCAGTTTGCCGACCGGGATCACCTATAATTCACCCCTCCACTTT
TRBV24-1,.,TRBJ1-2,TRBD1,CATSDGTGAGYTF,TGTGCCACCAGTGATGGGACAGGGGCTGGCTACACCTTC
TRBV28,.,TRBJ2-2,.,CASSTGQGTGELFF,TGTGCCAGCAGTACAGGTCAGGGTACCGGGGAGCTGTTTTTT
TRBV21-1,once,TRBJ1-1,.,CASSTRQGPMNTEAFF,TGTGCCAGCAGCACCCGACAGGGGCCGATGAACACTGAAGCTTTCTTT
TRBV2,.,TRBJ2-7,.,CASSEGGGGFYEQYF,TGTGCCAGCAGTGAAGGGGGGGGCGGTTTCTACGAGCAGTACTTC
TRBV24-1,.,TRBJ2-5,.,CATSSGWPGRETQYF,TGTGCCACCAGTTCTGGATGGCCAGGCCGGGAGACCCAGTACTTC
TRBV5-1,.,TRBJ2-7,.,CASTFGGEQYF,TGCGCCAGCACATTCGGGGGCGAGCAGTACTTC
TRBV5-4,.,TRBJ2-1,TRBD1,CASSLGQGAISGGYNEQFF,TGTGCCAGCAGCTTGGGACAGGGGGCGATAAGCGGGGGCTACAATGAGCAGTTCTTC
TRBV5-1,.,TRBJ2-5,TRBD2,CASSSTGLAGAETQYF,TGCGCCAGCAGCTCTACGGGACTAGCGGGAGCTGAGACCCAGTACTTC
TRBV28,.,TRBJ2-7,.,CASSFHLAFLSYEQYF,TGTGCCAGCAGTTTCCATCTAGCGTTTCTCTCCTACGAGCAGTACTTC
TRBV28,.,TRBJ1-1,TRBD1,CASRKDRAWPEAFF,TGTGCCAGCAGAAAGGACAGGGCATGGCCTGAAGCTTTCTTT
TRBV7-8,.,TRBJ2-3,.,CASSLLGANGDTQYF,TGTGCCAGCAGCTTACTGGGGGCGAATGGAGATACGCAGTATTTT
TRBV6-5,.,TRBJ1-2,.,CASSLGQRDYGYTF,TGTGCCAGCAGTTTGGGACAAAGGGACTATGGCTACACCTTC
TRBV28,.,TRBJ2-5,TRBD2,CASTSGRVSWETQYF,TGTGCCAGCACCTCCGGGAGGGTTTCTTGGGAGACCCAGTACTTC
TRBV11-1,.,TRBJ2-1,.,CASSNLLTVEQFF,TGTGCCAGCAGCAACCTTCTTACGGTTGAGCAGTTCTTC